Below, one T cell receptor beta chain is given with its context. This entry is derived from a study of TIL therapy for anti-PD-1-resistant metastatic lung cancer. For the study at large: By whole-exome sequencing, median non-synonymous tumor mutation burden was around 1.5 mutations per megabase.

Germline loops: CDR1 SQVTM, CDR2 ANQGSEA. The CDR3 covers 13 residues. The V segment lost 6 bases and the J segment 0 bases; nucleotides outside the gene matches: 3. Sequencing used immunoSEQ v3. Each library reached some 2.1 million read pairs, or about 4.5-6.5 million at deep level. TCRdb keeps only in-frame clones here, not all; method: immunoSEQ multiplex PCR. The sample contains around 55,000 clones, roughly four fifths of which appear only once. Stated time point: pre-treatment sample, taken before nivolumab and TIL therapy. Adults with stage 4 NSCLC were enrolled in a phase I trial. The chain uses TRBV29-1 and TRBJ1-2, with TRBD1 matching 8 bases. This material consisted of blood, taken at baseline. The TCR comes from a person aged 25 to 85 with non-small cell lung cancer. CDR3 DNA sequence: TGCAGCGTGGGGACAGGAGCTAACTATGGCTACACCTTC. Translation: CSVGTGANYGYTF.